This T cell receptor (beta chain) was recorded in a study of neoadjuvant anti-PD-1 for oral cavity cancer. About the research overall: Nivolumab at 3 mg/kg was mostly given biweekly, three to four doses, pre-surgery.

Germline-derived CDR1 and CDR2 are SNHLY and FYNNEI. V was trimmed by 6 bases and J by 7 bases, leaving 13 bases between them. The CDR3 is made up of 13 amino acids. Most PBMC samples had 400 to 550 ng input DNA in six replicates. TCRdb's table, derived via immunoSEQ multiplex PCR, lists solely in-frame clones and lacks some. The table has around 68,000 clones, about 90% seen once. Overall study results and limits: Treg/Th17 ratio rose with pretreatment blood and fell with post-treatment tumor TCRbeta clonality.

This clone appeared a few times. Its antigen is currently unknown. Time point: after neoadjuvant nivolumab, at surgical resection. These newly diagnosed stage II-IVA oral cavity squamous cell carcinoma patients had no prior systemic or radiation treatment. The receptor was derived from a person aged 35-79 years with oral cavity squamous cell carcinoma. The chain has TRBV2 and TRBJ1-5; no definite D call. The sample here was PBMCs, taken after nivolumab (anti-PD-1) treatment. The CDR3 DNA sequence: TGTGCCAGCAGATCTTTGATTTACCAGCCCCAGCATTTT. Translated, it gives CASRSLIYQPQHF.